These 7 T cell receptor beta chains were sequenced from one sample in a study of cytomegalovirus exposure and HLA in healthy donors. PCR employed 60 Vbeta and 13 Jbeta primers. Clones were sequenced by immunoSEQ multiplex PCR, and TCRdb holds only the in-frame ones, with some missing. The table has 150,000 to 200,000 clones, around 76% seen once. Sequenced input: PBMCs. The receptor set was obtained from a man aged 35-49 years in good health and CMV-seropositive.

This chain joins TRBV13 and TRBJ2-7; tentative D call: TRBD1 (6 bases). Germline CDR1 is PRHDT and CDR2 is FYEKMQ (reference sequence). The CDR3 consists of 20 residues. Trimming cost V 0 bases and J 4 bases, with 28 bases left between them. In DNA form, the CDR3 reads TGTGCCAGCAGCTTAGGGCAGGGGCGCAACGGACTCCCGAGCAGGTACGAGCAGTACTTC. It yields the protein CASSLGQGRNGLPSRYEQYF.

J is TRBJ2-3 and V is TRBV13, with TRBD1 matching over 9 bases. V lost 5 bases and J lost 5; bases outside the gene matches: 11. Germline loops: CDR1 PRHDT, CDR2 FYEKMQ (reference sequence). This CDR3 contains 16 residues. The CDR3 here is CASSARTGAEGDTQYF. The CDR3, as DNA: TGTGCCAGCAGCGCCCGGACAGGGGCCGAGGGAGATACGCAGTATTTT. The full variable domain, its missing parts supplied by reference TRBV13 and TRBJ2-3, is AAGVIQSPRHLIKEKRETATLKCYPIPRHDTVYWYQQGPGQDPQFLISFYEKMQSDKGSIPDRFSAQQFSDYHSELNMSSLELGDSALYFCASSARTGAEGDTQYFGPGTRLTVL.

The V call is TRBV7-9, the J call TRBJ2-7, with 10 positions matching TRBD1. The CDR3 totals 14 residues. The V and J ends lost 4 bases and 3 bases, in that order; junction bases with no gene match: 3. Per the germline V gene, CDR1 is SEHNR and CDR2 is FQNEAQ (reference sequence). CDR3 sequence reads: CASSSWDRGYEQYF. The CDR3 nucleotides read TGTGCCAGCAGCTCTTGGGACAGGGGCTACGAGCAGTACTTC.

The chain combines TRBV4-2 with TRBJ2-1; D is possibly TRBD2 (5 bases). This CDR3 region has 16 residues. Germline assignment: CDR1 LGHNA and CDR2 YNFKEQ. Deletions cut 8 bases from V and 0 bases from J, with 17 bases between. CDR3 residues: CASRGPSGFSYNEQFF. As DNA, the CDR3 is TGTGCCAGCCGCGGCCCAAGCGGATTCTCCTACAATGAGCAGTTCTTC.

This clone was counted once. The J gene is TRBJ1-3, the V gene TRBV4-3; D is unclear. This CDR3 spans 12 amino acids. Between the trimmed V and J ends, which lost 0 bases and 15 bases, there was a span of 12 bases. CDR1 and CDR2 (germline): LGHNA, YSLEER. The CDR3 is CASSQDLGEPYF. The DNA for the CDR3 is TGCGCCAGCAGCCAAGATCTCGGGGAACCATATTTT.

The CDR3 reads CASSDTNPPDYGYTF. CDR3 nucleotides: TGTGCCAGCAGTGATACCAACCCCCCGGACTATGGCTACACCTTC. The V and J genes are TRBV6-1 and TRBJ1-2, with no clear D. Trimming took off 3 bases at V and 3 bases at J, with 14 bases between the two ends. The CDR3 has 15 amino acids. CDR1 and CDR2 from the germline V gene are MNHNS and SASEGT.

J is TRBJ2-1 and V is TRBV19; TRBD1 is a possible D gene (6 bases). The CDR3 covers 13 residues. CDR1 is LNHDA, CDR2 SQIVND, per germline (reference sequence). V was clipped by 4 bases and J by 8 bases, with 12 bases between them. The CDR3, as DNA: TGTGCCAGTAGTACTAGACAGGTTGATGAGCAGTTCTTC. As protein: CASSTRQVDEQFF.